This TCR beta chain emerged from a study of cytomegalovirus exposure and HLA in healthy donors. Study-wide results and caveats: Later analysis showed most CMV-associated TCR beta chains appearing HLA-restricted. Sequencing likely generated an artifact that appeared as a cluster of highly shared sequence variants.

With respect to this clone: No antigen is known for it.

V dropped 3 bases and J dropped 0 bases, with 9 bases sitting between them. From germline, CDR1 is WNHNN and CDR2 SYGVQD (reference sequence). The CDR3 length is 15 residues. The PCR contained 60 Vbeta and 13 Jbeta primers. Profiling relied on immunoSEQ multiplex PCR, and the TCRdb table lists in-frame clones only, not all of them. This sample has roughly 180,000 clones, with roughly 86% found just once. The sequence came from a girl between 10 and 17 years old in good health and CMV-seropositive. The chain joins TRBV10-1 to TRBJ1-3; the D is unclear. Sequencing input: PBMCs. The CDR3 loop reads CASSDPGSSGNTIYF. The CDR3 DNA reads as TGCGCCAGCAGTGACCCGGGGAGCTCTGGAAACACCATATATTTT.